The text below deals with one T cell receptor (beta chain). V was shortened by 4 bases and J by 8 bases, with 14 bases between the two germline ends. This CDR3 is built from 13 residues. Per germline, CDR1 SGHVS and CDR2 FQNEAQ. The data derive from a study of blood T cell repertoires in COVID-19. Turning to the study itself: The analysed material was cDNA or gDNA that came from T cells, B-cell-depleted T cells, or PBMCs.

The repertoire was sequenced with immunoSEQ multiplex PCR; TCRdb's copy has only in-frame clones and lacks some. The table records 250,000 to 300,000 clones, about 86% of them present only once. Sequencing was done on a sample of PBMCs or T cells enriched from blood (not recorded which). The chain carries TRBV7-8 and TRBJ1-2; D is perhaps TRBD1 (5 bases). This TCR was sampled from a man younger than 40 with acute COVID-19. CDR3: CASSSPGLRGYTF. CDR3 sequence (DNA): TGTGCCAGCAGCTCCCCGGGACTTAGGGGCTACACCTTC.